The sequence of this TCR beta chain was determined in a study of blood T cell repertoires in COVID-19. Study at large: Nucleic acid was either cDNA or gDNA, and it came from T cells, B-cell-depleted T cells, or PBMCs.

Assignment of participants to cohorts was predicated upon participant-reported clinical history. TCRdb keeps only in-frame clones here, not all; method: immunoSEQ multiplex PCR. This repertoire shows around 250,000 clones, approximately 91% found once; its top ten account for 1.2%. The TCR comes from a human donor in a cohort exposed to, infected with or recovered from COVID-19 (not recorded which). The donor label of this sample is uncertain. The sample taken for sequencing was PBMCs or T cells enriched from blood (not recorded which).

This CDR3 reads CASSLGRGGSYEQYF. CDR3 DNA: TGTGCCAGCAGCTTAGGCAGGGGAGGGAGCTACGAGCAGTACTTC. The chain joins TRBV7-6 to TRBJ2-7, with D possibly matching TRBD2 (7 bases). Germline V gene lookup returns CDR1 SGHVS and CDR2 FNYEAQ. The CDR3 length is 15 residues. The V gene lost 1 base and the J gene lost 3 bases, with 13 bases spanning the gap.